This T cell receptor (beta chain) was sequenced for a study of shared clonotypes between healthy human individuals. Whole-study results and caveats: When compared with the clonotypes that were shared by all four sorted-subset donors, the non-shared clonotypes turned out to have lower generation probabilities.

Clones were sequenced by immunoSEQ multiplex PCR, and TCRdb holds only the in-frame ones, with some missing. The sample lists approximately 88,000 clones, 60% to 75% occurring once. In regard to this clone: The antigen is undetermined.

The sample comprised memory CD8+ T cells sorted from blood. Stated subset: CD45RO+ cells pooled with CCR7-negative TemRA cells. This clonotype was sampled from a young man in good health.

The CDR3 coding sequence is TGTGCCAGCACCCGTGGGTGGGGCGCGAACACCGGGGAGCTGTTTTTT. As protein: CASTRGWGANTGELFF. J is TRBJ2-2 and V is TRBV5-6; the D gene is possibly TRBD1 (5 bases). The V gene's germline CDR1 is SGHDT and CDR2 YYEEEE. Trimming shortened V by 6 bases and J by 0 bases, and 15 bases separated the two germline ends. The CDR3 consists of 16 residues.